This T cell receptor (beta chain) originates from a study of T cell changes during pregnancy in multiple sclerosis. Sequencing was performed with immunoSEQ multiplex PCR; in TCRdb, only in-frame clones are kept and a portion is missing. This sample carries some 60,000 clones, 85% to 95% of them seen once, and the ten largest clones take 0.35% to 0.45%. The germline V gene encodes CDR1 MGHDK and CDR2 SYGVNS. The CDR3 spans 13 residues. V was pared by 7 bases and J by 0 bases, with 3 bases of the junction left unmatched. The starting material was CD4+ T cells from peripheral blood mononuclear cells, obtained before pregnancy. The sequence came from a female donor with multiple sclerosis, enrolled in a pregnancy study. The chain recombines TRBV25-1 with TRBJ2-7; 7 bases are shared with TRBD1. CDR3 sequence reads: CASKGDSSYEQYF. The CDR3 DNA follows: TGTGCCAGCAAAGGGGACAGCTCCTACGAGCAGTACTTC.